This entry lists 24 T cell receptor beta chains sequenced from one sample in a study of radiotherapy plus CTLA-4 blockade in lung cancer (dated by TCRdb to between 2018 and 2020). Libraries were built with the immunoSEQ multiplex PCR assay. The table comes from immuneACCESS by way of TCRdb, which keeps in-frame sequences with V and J called. Part of the clones is missing from these tables; in studies checked, under half for an unresolved V gene and the rest for unknown reasons. The sample includes 90,000 to 130,000 clones, with 81% observed a single time. The ten largest clones add up to about 3.3% of the sample. Sequences were derived from peripheral blood, sampled from a patient treated with radiotherapy plus ipilimumab. The source is a human donor with non-small cell lung cancer that progressed on radiotherapy plus ipilimumab. Some clones in this sample may be carry-over from other donors' samples.

V gene TRBV11-2 combines with J gene TRBJ2-7, with TRBD2 identical over 7 bases. J gave up 4 bases and V 3 bases, and 3 bases lay outside the gene matches. Germline loops: CDR1 SGHAT, CDR2 FQNNGV. The CDR3 totals 13 residues. This CDR3 is CASSLGRVYEQYF. The CDR3, as DNA: TGTGCCAGCAGCTTGGGGAGGGTGTACGAGCAGTACTTC.

By frequency in the sample, this clone is medium-sized. At the DNA level, this CDR3 is encoded by other sequences in the same sample as well. The chain has TRBV27 and TRBJ2-7; D is undetermined. The CDR3 is made up of 14 amino acids. Germline V gene sequence: CDR1 MNHEY, CDR2 SMNVEV (reference sequence). The ends were cut back, 5 bases at V and 0 bases at J, with 11 bases in the middle. The CDR3, as DNA: TGTGCCAGCAGTCCGGACGTCTACTCCTACGAGCAGTACTTC. Translation gives CASSPDVYSYEQYF.

The CDR3: CASSLVYEQYF. CDR3 coding DNA: TGTGCCAGCAGCTTAGTCTACGAGCAGTACTTC. The V and J genes are TRBV7-2 and TRBJ2-5; the D is unclear. Matching the DNA end better, TRBJ2-7 makes the J call doubtful. Germline loops: CDR1 SGHTA, CDR2 FQGNSA. This CDR3 has 11 amino acids.

This CDR3 reads CSVVPQTNTEAFF. The DNA for the CDR3 is TGCAGCGTTGTGCCACAAACGAACACTGAAGCTTTCTTT. The chain employs TRBV29-1 and TRBJ1-1; D is unresolved. Trimming removed 4 bases at V and 1 base at J, with 10 bases between. Germline values: CDR1 SQVTM, CDR2 ANQGSEA. This CDR3 is built from 13 residues. The full variable domain, rest sourced from reference TRBV29-1 and TRBJ1-1, is SAVISQKPSRDICQRGTSLTIQCQVDSQVTMMFWYRQQPGQSLTLIATANQGSEATYESGFVIDKFPISRPNLTFSTLTVSNMSPEDSSIYLCSVVPQTNTEAFFGQGTRLTVV.

This sequence joins TRBV10-3 and TRBJ2-3; 10 bases match TRBD2. CDR3 size: 16 residues. Germline values: CDR1 ENHRY, CDR2 SYGVKD. Unmatched junction bases numbered 12, after V lost 10 bases and J lost 2 bases. The CDR3 DNA is TGTGCCAGTTCCACTTTAGCGGGGGGTTCCACAGATACGCAGTATTTT. It yields the protein CASSTLAGGSTDTQYF.

The J gene is TRBJ2-7, the V gene TRBV18; 10 nucleotides agree with TRBD2. This CDR3 comprises 15 residues. Germline V gives CDR1 KGHSH, CDR2 LQKENI. With V trimmed by 6 bases and J by 2 bases, 7 bases remained unmatched. This CDR3 is CASSRDSGGAYEQYF. CDR3 nucleotide sequence: TGTGCCAGCTCCCGAGACAGCGGGGGGGCCTACGAGCAGTACTTC. The variable domain in full, completed from reference TRBV18 and TRBJ2-7, reads NAGVMQNPRHLVRRRGQEARLRCSPMKGHSHVYWYRQLPEEGLKFMVYLQKENIIDESGMPKERFSAEFPKEGPSILRIQQVVRGDSAAYFCASSRDSGGAYEQYFGPGTRLTVT.

V and J are TRBV6-5 and TRBJ1-6; D is unclear. Between the trimmed V and J ends, which lost 1 base and 11 bases, there was a span of 9 bases. The germline CDR1 and CDR2 sequences are MNHEY and SVGAGI. There are 13 residues in the CDR3. The CDR3 coding sequence is TGTGCCAGCAGTTACTTGGAACTAGCACCCCTCCACTTT. Residues: CASSYLELAPLHF.

The DNA of the CDR3 is TGTGCCAGCAGGAAGGACCGCGGGGCTGAAGCTTTCTTT. Amino acid sequence: CASRKDRGAEAFF. The genes are TRBV2 and TRBJ1-1; D unresolved. The CDR3 is made up of 13 amino acids. V lost 6 bases to trimming and J lost 6 bases, with 14 bases between them. CDR1 and CDR2 (germline): SNHLY, FYNNEI.

This clone was seen only once. The rearrangement uses TRBV18 and TRBJ1-4, with D unclear. The V end was cut by 2 bases, the J end by 7 bases, with 29 bases between. Germline V gene lookup returns CDR1 KGHSH and CDR2 LQKENI. This CDR3 comprises 20 residues. The DNA for the CDR3 is TGTGCCAGCTCACCAAAAAACGGCGCGAAGGGATATATGGGAAGTGAAAAACTGTTTTTT. Translation: CASSPKNGAKGYMGSEKLFF.

This clone came up once. V and J are TRBV5-1 and TRBJ1-1; no clear D. With 4 bases removed from V and 1 base from J, the gap between germline ends came to 5 bases. This CDR3 has 12 residues. Germline values: CDR1 SGHRS, CDR2 YFSETQ. In DNA form, the CDR3 reads TGCGCCAGCAGCACCCAGAACACTGAAGCTTTCTTT. Encoded protein: CASSTQNTEAFF.

The chain recombines TRBV7-2 with TRBJ2-1; TRBD2 agrees at 9 bases. CDR1 and CDR2 (germline): SGHTA, FQGNSA. Trimming took 4 bases from V and 1 from J; bases not matched to a gene: 8. This CDR3 region has 17 residues. The CDR3 DNA is TGTGCCAGCAGCTCATCATTTAGCGGGGGATCCTACAATGAGCAGTTCTTC. Translated: CASSSSFSGGSYNEQFF.

The rearrangement joins TRBV5-4 to TRBJ2-1; perhaps TRBD2 as D (6 bases). Trimming stripped 4 bases from V and 10 bases from J, with 18 bases between. Germline CDR1 SGHNT, CDR2 YYREEE (reference sequence). This CDR3 region has 14 residues. The CDR3 spells CASSHGDWESEQFF. In DNA form, the CDR3 reads TGTGCCAGCAGCCATGGGGACTGGGAGTCCGAGCAGTTCTTC.

The V call is TRBV7-9, the J call TRBJ2-3; 9 bases are a match to TRBD1. Losses at the gene ends were 1 base for V and 9 bases for J; bases not matched to a gene: 5. The CDR3 covers 14 residues. Germline loops: CDR1 SEHNR, CDR2 FQNEAQ (reference sequence). The CDR3 DNA sequence: TGTGCCAGCAGCTTAGAGCACAGGGGGCAAACGCAGTATTTT. Its protein product is CASSLEHRGQTQYF.

V gene TRBV5-5 combines with J gene TRBJ1-3, with D maybe TRBD1 (6 bases). Per the germline V gene, CDR1 is SGHKS and CDR2 is YYEKEE (reference sequence). The V and J ends lost 5 bases and 2 bases respectively, with 14 bases between them. The CDR3 totals 15 residues. The CDR3: CASSKQGDTGNTIYF. The CDR3 coding sequence is TGTGCCAGCAGTAAACAGGGTGACACTGGAAACACCATATATTTT.

This clone showed up just a few times. This chain uses TRBV2 with TRBJ1-1; maybe TRBD1 (6 bases). The germline V gene encodes CDR1 SNHLY and CDR2 FYNNEI. Trimming removed 2 bases from V and 5 bases from J, with 12 bases in between. There are 14 residues in the CDR3. The CDR3 coding sequence is TGTGCCAGCAGTGAATTGGGCCAGGGGACTGAAGCTTTCTTT. Protein: CASSELGQGTEAFF.

This chain uses TRBV5-4 with TRBJ2-7, with unresolved D. Looked up from germline, CDR1 is SGHNT and CDR2 is YYREEE (reference sequence). The CDR3 has 13 amino acids. Between the trimmed V and J ends, which lost 10 bases and 4 bases, there was a span of 18 bases. In DNA form, the CDR3 reads TGTGCCTCTTCCTCACAGTCTCCTTACGAGCAGTACTTC. Translated, it gives CASSSQSPYEQYF.

This clone appeared a few times. The chain employs TRBV4-3 and TRBJ2-6; 9 bases map to TRBD2. Germline CDR1 and CDR2: LGHNA and YSLEER. The CDR3 is 16 residues long. The ends lost 0 bases at V and 3 bases at J; junction bases unmatched: 0. The CDR3 DNA reads as TGCGCCAGCAGCCAAGAAGCGGGGGGTGGGGCCAACGTCCTGACTTTC. Its protein is CASSQEAGGGANVLTF.

The chain joins TRBV5-1 to TRBJ2-5; 7 positions match TRBD2. The CDR3 length is 14 residues. Trimming removed 2 bases from V and 4 bases from J; junction bases left unmatched: 5. Germline values: CDR1 SGHRS, CDR2 YFSETQ. In DNA form, the CDR3 reads TGCGCCAGCAGCTTTACAGCGGGGAGAGAGACCCAGTACTTC. Its protein product is CASSFTAGRETQYF.

This rearrangement joins TRBV6-5 to TRBJ2-5, with D perhaps matching TRBD1 (6 bases). Germline CDR1 MNHEY, CDR2 SVGAGI. This CDR3 spans 14 amino acids. V shed 2 bases and J shed 1 base, with 8 bases lying between them. CDR3 loop: CASSYTGFQETQYF. The CDR3 region has the DNA TGTGCCAGCAGTTACACAGGGTTCCAAGAGACCCAGTACTTC.

This clone was detected only a few times. The V gene is TRBV30, the J gene TRBJ1-2, with D hard to call. The CDR3 runs to 11 residues. V gave up 4 bases and J gave up 6 bases, with 9 bases separating them. In germline, CDR1 is GTSNPN, CDR2 SVGIG (reference sequence). The CDR3 DNA reads as TGTGCCTGGAAAATAAGGGATGGCTACACCTTC. It encodes CAWKIRDGYTF.

The chain combines TRBV30 with TRBJ2-3; TRBD2 aligns across 12 bases. This CDR3 has 13 residues. Germline V CDR1 and CDR2: GTSNPN, SVGIG (reference sequence). V lost 3 bases, J lost 9 bases, and 4 bases stayed unmatched. CDR3 sequence: CAWSPSGGETQYF. The CDR3 bases are TGTGCCTGGAGCCCTAGCGGGGGGGAAACGCAGTATTTT.

This clone turned up a few times. This chain connects TRBV4-3 to TRBJ2-5; either TRBD1 or TRBD2 may fit D (5 bases each). V lost 4 bases and J 2 bases, leaving 14 bases between the germline ends. Germline loops: CDR1 LGHNA, CDR2 YSLEER. CDR3 length: 15 residues. The CDR3 DNA reads TGCGCCAGCAGCCCGATAGGGACCCCGCAAGAGACCCAGTACTTC. This encodes CASSPIGTPQETQYF.

The rearrangement links TRBV6-1 to TRBJ2-3, with 11 bases fitting TRBD2. CDR3 size: 16 residues. The J segment lost 5 bases and the V segment lost 2 bases, leaving 6 bases of the junction unmatched. Germline-derived CDR1 and CDR2 are MNHNS and SASEGT. This CDR3 is CASSEFSGGAGDTQYF. Written as DNA, the CDR3 is TGTGCCAGCAGTGAATTTAGCGGGGGGGCCGGAGATACGCAGTATTTT.

This clone was seen a single time. The V and J genes are TRBV5-4 and TRBJ2-2; D gene uncertain. This CDR3 spans 14 amino acids. Germline loops: CDR1 SGHNT, CDR2 YYREEE (reference sequence). Deletions cut 0 bases from V and 6 bases from J, with 9 bases between. CDR3 sequence reads: CASSLDLFSGELFF. Written as DNA, the CDR3 is TGTGCCAGCAGCTTGGACCTCTTCTCCGGGGAGCTGTTTTTT. The full variable domain, completed using reference TRBV5-4 and TRBJ2-2, is ETGVTQSPTHLIKTRGQQVTLRCSSQSGHNTVSWYQQALGQGPQFIFQYYREEENGRGNFPPRFSGLQFPNYSSELNVNALELDDSALYLCASSLDLFSGELFFGEGSRLTVL.